The source of this TCR beta chain is a study of T-cell reconstitution after alpha-beta-depleted transplantation in children. CDR1 SGHVS and CDR2 FQNEAQ come from the germline V gene. This CDR3 is 13 amino acids long. V was pared by 1 base and J by 6 bases, with 0 bases of the junction left unmatched. This clonotype was seen ten or more times. Unique molecular identifiers were built into the TCRbeta library. Each CDR3 protein gets one entry after TCRdb re-called the PCR reads with MiXCR. The sample comprises about 610,000 distinct CDR3 sequences, over 9.5% of which are singletons, and roughly 3.9% rests with the top ten.

This TCR came from a human donor who donated a stem cell graft to a child with acute myeloid leukemia. This sequence joins TRBV7-8 and TRBJ1-1, with 9 bases fitting TRBD1. Sequencing used PBMCs from the stem cell graft donor, obtained from the stem cell graft. CDR3: CASSLGQGAEAFF. The CDR3 DNA follows: TGTGCCAGCAGCTTAGGACAGGGGGCTGAAGCTTTCTTT.